The rows below give T cell receptor beta chains drawn from one sample of a study of shared T cell receptors in the human thymus. This table comes from immunoSEQ multiplex PCR, and its TCRdb copy is limited to in-frame clones, with some not included. This table holds about 730,000 clones, 70% to 90% found once. These data also formed part of another study, on human thymus T cells.

Sequenced: thymocytes. These receptors all come from a girl under three years old with a congenital heart defect. Both conserved end residues are part of each CDR3. A D gene is named only where the DNA matches it firmly. Clone sizes are given selectively: once, few, many, or a class where the clone is expanded.

.	TRBV29-1	TRBJ1-4	.	TGCAGCGTTGAAGTTTATCGCGCAACAGAGCCTGCAACTAATGAAAAACTGTTTTTT	CSVEVYRATEPATNEKLFF
.	TRBV7-8	TRBJ1-2	.	TGTGCCAGCAGCCGGGGACACAACTATGGCTACACCTTC	CASSRGHNYGYTF
TRBD1	TRBV6-6	TRBJ1-2	few	TGTGCCAGCACCCAAAAAAGGGACAGGGCGGACTATGGCTACACCTTC	CASTQKRDRADYGYTF
.	TRBV5-1	TRBJ2-1	.	TGCGCCAGCAGCGAGAGGTATGAGCAGTTCTTC	CASSERYEQFF
TRBD1	TRBV7-2	TRBJ2-2	.	TGTGCCAGCAGCTCTGACAGGGGGCAAGTCGGCGGGGAGCTGTTTTTT	CASSSDRGQVGGELFF
.	TRBV7-9	TRBJ2-2	.	TGTGCCAGCAGCCCCCCCGACAGGAACACCGGGGAGCTGTTTTTT	CASSPPDRNTGELFF
TRBD1	TRBV28	TRBJ1-1	.	TGTGCCAGCAGCTCGACAGGGGCGGCCCAGACTGAAGCTTTCTTT	CASSSTGAAQTEAFF
TRBD1	TRBV7-3	TRBJ1-1	.	TGTGCCAGCAGCTTAACAGGCAATGACAGGGGGTACACTGAAGCTTTCTTT	CASSLTGNDRGYTEAFF
.	TRBV5-6	TRBJ1-3	.	TGTGCCAGCAGCTTTTATCGGGATGGGAACACCATATATTTT	CASSFYRDGNTIYF
.	TRBV20-1	TRBJ1-1	once	TGCAGTGCGAGGATGGACACTGAAGCTTTCTTT	CSARMDTEAFF
.	TRBV7-2	TRBJ1-6	.	TGTGCCAGCAGGTGCCGAATCGGGCAGAGGGATTCACCCCTCCACTTT	CASRCRIGQRDSPLHF
TRBD2	TRBV7-3	TRBJ2-1	.	TGTGCCAGCAGCTTAACGTCCGGACTAGCGGTCAATGAGCAGTTCTTC	CASSLTSGLAVNEQFF
TRBD1	TRBV5-5	TRBJ1-6	.	TGTGCCAGCAGTTGGACAGGGAGCGGTTCACCCCTCCACTTT	CASSWTGSGSPLHF
TRBD1	TRBV6-5	TRBJ2-5	.	TGTGCCAGCAGTTTTCAGACAGGGAGTAATGAGACCCAGTACTTC	CASSFQTGSNETQYF
.	TRBV2	TRBJ1-1	.	TGTGCCAGCGATAATTGGAGTGAAGCTTTCTTT	CASDNWSEAFF
.	TRBV5-6	TRBJ1-6	.	TGTGCCAGCAGCCTCAGGGATTATAATTCACCCCTCCACTTT	CASSLRDYNSPLHF
.	TRBV30	TRBJ2-7	.	TGTGCCTGGACAGTGCTAGGGGACTCCTACGAGCAGTACTTC	CAWTVLGDSYEQYF
.	TRBV18	TRBJ1-2	once	TGTGCCAGCTCACCCGGGACTGCGGACGGCACCTTC	CASSPGTADGTF
.	TRBV10-3	TRBJ1-4	.	TGTGCCATCAGTGAGTCTGAGGGAGGGAACAATGAAAAACTGTTTTTT	CAISESEGGNNEKLFF
.	TRBV15	TRBJ2-5	once	TGTGCCACCAGCAGAGCATCAGGGTGTGAGACCCAGTACTTC	CATSRASGCETQYF